This is a list of T cell receptor beta chains from one sample in a study of blood T cell repertoires in COVID-19. Sequenced by immunoSEQ multiplex PCR; TCRdb stores in-frame clones only, minus some. The repertoire includes about 82,000 clones, around 80% of them detected once, and more than 10% sits in the top ten. The specimen sequenced was peripheral blood. The receptors were gathered from a woman aged 35 to 49 with active or convalescent COVID-19. The CDR3 runs from the conserved cysteine through the conserved F or W. The order of the fields is V gene, clone size, D gene, J gene, CDR3 length, CDR3 DNA, CDR3 protein. The D gene is left open where the match is weak. Some rows mark clone size as missing; the rest say once, few, many or name a class of expanded clone.

v_gene: TRBV6-1
abundance: few
d_gene: -
j_gene: TRBJ1-6
len: 13
CDR3nt: TGTGCCAGCAGTGAACCCCCGGATTCACCCCTCCACTTT
CDR3aa: CASSEPPDSPLHF

v_gene: TRBV7-2
abundance: -
d_gene: -
j_gene: TRBJ1-6
len: 14
CDR3nt: TGTGCCAGCAGCGTGGGACTTGGGATTGCACCCCTCCACTTT
CDR3aa: CASSVGLGIAPLHF

v_gene: TRBV6-6
abundance: -
d_gene: -
j_gene: TRBJ2-7
len: 12
CDR3nt: TGTGCCAGCAGTTACTCGAGCTACGAGCAGTACTTC
CDR3aa: CASSYSSYEQYF

v_gene: TRBV7-9
abundance: -
d_gene: TRBD1
j_gene: TRBJ2-5
len: 15
CDR3nt: TGTGCCAGCAGCTCTGGACAGGGGCTCTGGGAGACCCAGTACTTC
CDR3aa: CASSSGQGLWETQYF

v_gene: TRBV18
abundance: -
d_gene: -
j_gene: TRBJ1-6
len: 15
CDR3nt: TGTGCCAGCTCACCGGCGGCAGGGCATAATTCACCCCTCCACTTT
CDR3aa: CASSPAAGHNSPLHF

v_gene: TRBV27
abundance: -
d_gene: -
j_gene: TRBJ1-6
len: 13
CDR3nt: TGTGCCAGCAGTTTACAGGTTATCTCACCCCTCCACTTT
CDR3aa: CASSLQVISPLHF

v_gene: TRBV6-5
abundance: -
d_gene: TRBD1
j_gene: TRBJ1-5
len: 15
CDR3nt: TGTGCCAGCAGTTACTCGAGACAGGGCGGTCAGCCCCAGCATTTT
CDR3aa: CASSYSRQGGQPQHF

v_gene: TRBV3-1/TRBV3-2
abundance: -
d_gene: TRBD2
j_gene: TRBJ2-2
len: 16
CDR3nt: TGTGCCAGCAGCTACCTAGCGGGAGGTCTAATTCCGGGAGCTGTTTTT
CDR3aa: CASSYLAGGLIPGAVF

v_gene: TRBV28
abundance: -
d_gene: TRBD2
j_gene: TRBJ2-5
len: 16
CDR3nt: TGTGCCAGCAGTCTGAGGGGACTAGCGGGTATAAAGACCCAGTACTTC
CDR3aa: CASSLRGLAGIKTQYF

v_gene: TRBV6-5
abundance: -
d_gene: TRBD2
j_gene: TRBJ2-5
len: 15
CDR3nt: TGTGCCAGCAGTTATGATGGGGGGGGTGGGAAGACCCAGTACTTC
CDR3aa: CASSYDGGGGKTQYF

v_gene: TRBV19
abundance: -
d_gene: -
j_gene: TRBJ1-3
len: 15
CDR3nt: TGTGCCAGTAGTATGGACCGGGACTCAGGAAACACCATATATTTT
CDR3aa: CASSMDRDSGNTIYF

v_gene: TRBV27
abundance: -
d_gene: TRBD1
j_gene: TRBJ2-7
len: 14
CDR3nt: TGTGCCAGCAGTTTGGGACAGGGGGTTACCGAGCAGTACTTC
CDR3aa: CASSLGQGVTEQYF

v_gene: TRBV10-3
abundance: once
d_gene: TRBD1
j_gene: TRBJ2-1
len: 16
CDR3nt: TGTGCCATCACCGTGGGACAGCCGAACACCTACAATGAGCAGTTCTTC
CDR3aa: CAITVGQPNTYNEQFF

v_gene: TRBV4-3
abundance: -
d_gene: -
j_gene: TRBJ2-1
len: 14
CDR3nt: TGCGCCAGCAGCCAAGATGCAGCCTACAATGAGCAGTTCTTC
CDR3aa: CASSQDAAYNEQFF

v_gene: TRBV27
abundance: -
d_gene: TRBD2
j_gene: TRBJ2-1
len: 17
CDR3nt: TGTGCCAGCAGTAAGAGGGCTAGCGGGAGTTCCTACAATGAGCAGTTCTTC
CDR3aa: CASSKRASGSSYNEQFF

v_gene: TRBV5-6
abundance: -
d_gene: -
j_gene: TRBJ1-4
len: 15
CDR3nt: TGTGCCAGCAGCCCTTCGACAGGATCCAATGAAAAACTGTTTTTT
CDR3aa: CASSPSTGSNEKLFF

v_gene: TRBV6-1
abundance: -
d_gene: TRBD2
j_gene: TRBJ2-2
len: 18
CDR3nt: TGTGCCAGCAGTGAAGGTGTGGGACTAGTGGGAAACACCGGGGAGCTGTTTTTT
CDR3aa: CASSEGVGLVGNTGELFF

v_gene: TRBV7-2
abundance: -
d_gene: TRBD1
j_gene: TRBJ2-7
len: 17
CDR3nt: TGTGCCAGCAGCTTATACCGTGGACAGGCCCCCTGGGACGAGCAGTACTTC
CDR3aa: CASSLYRGQAPWDEQYF

v_gene: TRBV19
abundance: -
d_gene: TRBD1
j_gene: TRBJ1-1
len: 14
CDR3nt: TGTGCCAGTAGTCTTGACAGGGGGGGCACTGAAGCTTTCTTT
CDR3aa: CASSLDRGGTEAFF

v_gene: TRBV21-1
abundance: -
d_gene: -
j_gene: TRBJ1-4
len: 17
CDR3nt: TGTGCCAGCAGCAATCTGCCCCCCCAGACAACTAATGAAAAACTGTTTTTT
CDR3aa: CASSNLPPQTTNEKLFF

v_gene: TRBV6-5
abundance: few
d_gene: TRBD1
j_gene: TRBJ1-5
len: 15
CDR3nt: TGTGCCAGCAGAGCTCCCCCGGGACAGGGTAAGCCCCAGCATTTT
CDR3aa: CASRAPPGQGKPQHF

v_gene: TRBV7-8
abundance: -
d_gene: TRBD1
j_gene: TRBJ1-1
len: 17
CDR3nt: TGTGCCAGCAGCTTAGAAGGGGGCGTGAGGGGTCGTACTGAAGCTTTCTTT
CDR3aa: CASSLEGGVRGRTEAFF

v_gene: TRBV28
abundance: -
d_gene: TRBD1
j_gene: TRBJ1-4
len: 15
CDR3nt: TGTGCCAGCAGTTCATTACAGGGGGGGCTTGAAAAACTGTTTTTT
CDR3aa: CASSSLQGGLEKLFF

v_gene: TRBV4-1
abundance: -
d_gene: TRBD1
j_gene: TRBJ1-4
len: 15
CDR3nt: TGCGCCAGCAGCCACCCGGACAGGGGAAATGAAAAACTGTTTTTT
CDR3aa: CASSHPDRGNEKLFF

v_gene: TRBV9
abundance: -
d_gene: TRBD2
j_gene: TRBJ2-1
len: 15
CDR3nt: TGTGCCAGCAGCGTAGGGAGCGGGAGGTACAATGAGCAGTTCTTC
CDR3aa: CASSVGSGRYNEQFF

v_gene: TRBV6-1
abundance: -
d_gene: TRBD2
j_gene: TRBJ2-7
len: 17
CDR3nt: TGTGCCAGCAGTGTGGGCCATAGCGGGGGGGGCTCCTACGAGCAGTACTTC
CDR3aa: CASSVGHSGGGSYEQYF

v_gene: TRBV11-2
abundance: once
d_gene: -
j_gene: TRBJ2-1
len: 15
CDR3nt: TGTGCCAGCAGCCGAGGCGGCTTCTCCTACAATGAGCAGTTCTTC
CDR3aa: CASSRGGFSYNEQFF

v_gene: TRBV7-2
abundance: -
d_gene: -
j_gene: TRBJ2-7
len: 14
CDR3nt: TGTGCCAGCAGCGCCTATAGCGCCACCTACGAGCAGTACTTC
CDR3aa: CASSAYSATYEQYF

v_gene: TRBV6-5
abundance: once
d_gene: TRBD2
j_gene: TRBJ2-5
len: 15
CDR3nt: TGTGCCAGCAGCGGACTAGCGGGAGGGCTAGAGACCCAGTACTTC
CDR3aa: CASSGLAGGLETQYF

v_gene: TRBV11-2
abundance: once
d_gene: -
j_gene: TRBJ2-3
len: 15
CDR3nt: TGTGCCAGCAGCTTAGCAACTAGCCTCACAGATACGCAGTATTTT
CDR3aa: CASSLATSLTDTQYF

v_gene: TRBV18
abundance: -
d_gene: TRBD1
j_gene: TRBJ1-6
len: 19
CDR3nt: TGTGCCAGCTCACCACAAAGGACAGGGGCTTACTCCTATAATTCACCCCTCCACTTT
CDR3aa: CASSPQRTGAYSYNSPLHF

v_gene: TRBV28
abundance: -
d_gene: -
j_gene: TRBJ2-7
len: 15
CDR3nt: TGTGCCAGCAGTTTATCACAGGGGGGGAATCGCGAGCAGTACTTC
CDR3aa: CASSLSQGGNREQYF

v_gene: TRBV27
abundance: -
d_gene: TRBD1
j_gene: TRBJ1-5
len: 15
CDR3nt: TGTGCCAGCAGTAGGGGACAGGGTTTTGGCCAGCCCCAGCATTTT
CDR3aa: CASSRGQGFGQPQHF

v_gene: TRBV19
abundance: -
d_gene: -
j_gene: TRBJ2-7
len: 15
CDR3nt: TGTGCCAGTAGTATAGCAGGCAGCCCCTCCTACGAGCAGTACTTC
CDR3aa: CASSIAGSPSYEQYF

v_gene: TRBV2
abundance: -
d_gene: -
j_gene: TRBJ2-7
len: 16
CDR3nt: TGTGCCAGAGGGGGTAAACAGGGTCCCTTTTCCTACGAGCAGTACTTC
CDR3aa: CARGGKQGPFSYEQYF

v_gene: TRBV7-9
abundance: -
d_gene: -
j_gene: TRBJ2-1
len: 13
CDR3nt: TGTGCCAGCAGCTTACAGGTCACAAATGAGCAGTTCTTC
CDR3aa: CASSLQVTNEQFF

v_gene: TRBV7-8
abundance: -
d_gene: TRBD2
j_gene: TRBJ2-5
len: 15
CDR3nt: TGTGCCAGCAGCTTACTGGGCGGGAGCCTCCGGTACCAGTACTTC
CDR3aa: CASSLLGGSLRYQYF

v_gene: TRBV5-1
abundance: -
d_gene: -
j_gene: TRBJ2-5
len: 14
CDR3nt: TGCGCCAGCAGCTTGTCAGGCGACCAAGAGACCCAGTACTTC
CDR3aa: CASSLSGDQETQYF

v_gene: TRBV6-6
abundance: -
d_gene: -
j_gene: TRBJ1-2
len: 12
CDR3nt: TGTGCCAGCAGTTACAGCTCCTATGGCTACACCTTC
CDR3aa: CASSYSSYGYTF

v_gene: TRBV7-8
abundance: -
d_gene: TRBD1
j_gene: TRBJ1-6
len: 16
CDR3nt: TGTGCCAGCAGCTCCCAGGGACAGGGGGCATTTTCACCCCTCCACTTT
CDR3aa: CASSSQGQGAFSPLHF

v_gene: TRBV10-3
abundance: once
d_gene: -
j_gene: TRBJ2-5
len: 14
CDR3nt: TGTGCCACCACAGACAGTAAGGTGCAAGAGACCCAGTACTTC
CDR3aa: CATTDSKVQETQYF

v_gene: TRBV7-9
abundance: -
d_gene: TRBD2
j_gene: TRBJ2-2
len: 18
CDR3nt: TGTGCCAGCAGTCGTTATCCCGGGACTAGCGGGAGCGCCGGGGAGCTGTTTTTT
CDR3aa: CASSRYPGTSGSAGELFF

v_gene: TRBV2
abundance: -
d_gene: TRBD2
j_gene: TRBJ2-7
len: 14
CDR3nt: TGTGCCAGCAGTTTCAGACTAGCGGCCTACGAGCAGTACTTC
CDR3aa: CASSFRLAAYEQYF

v_gene: TRBV25-1
abundance: -
d_gene: TRBD1
j_gene: TRBJ1-2
len: 15
CDR3nt: TGTGCCAGCAGTGCGCCGGGACAGGGGGCCTATGGCTACACCTTC
CDR3aa: CASSAPGQGAYGYTF

v_gene: TRBV19
abundance: -
d_gene: -
j_gene: TRBJ1-2
len: 13
CDR3nt: TGTGCCACCCGGCTACGGGGGTCGGATGGCTACACCTTC
CDR3aa: CATRLRGSDGYTF

v_gene: TRBV10-2
abundance: -
d_gene: TRBD2
j_gene: TRBJ2-5
len: 13
CDR3nt: TGCGCCACGAGACTAGCGGGGGAAGAGACCCAGTACTTC
CDR3aa: CATRLAGEETQYF

v_gene: TRBV7-9
abundance: -
d_gene: -
j_gene: TRBJ1-1
len: 13
CDR3nt: TGTGCCAGCAGCTTAGTAGAGGGCTTGGCAGCTTTCTTT
CDR3aa: CASSLVEGLAAFF

v_gene: TRBV10-3
abundance: -
d_gene: -
j_gene: TRBJ2-7
len: 14
CDR3nt: TGTGCCATCAGTGAAACTAGTGGAACCTACGAGCAGTACTTC
CDR3aa: CAISETSGTYEQYF

v_gene: TRBV15
abundance: -
d_gene: TRBD1
j_gene: TRBJ2-4
len: 16
CDR3nt: TGTGCCACCAGCAGAGGGACAGGGTATGTGGGAAACATTCAGTACTTC
CDR3aa: CATSRGTGYVGNIQYF

v_gene: TRBV28
abundance: -
d_gene: -
j_gene: TRBJ2-2
len: 17
CDR3nt: TGTGCCAGCAGTTATTCAAAGCGTGCCCCGAACACCGGGGAGCTGTTTTTT
CDR3aa: CASSYSKRAPNTGELFF

v_gene: TRBV7-2
abundance: -
d_gene: -
j_gene: TRBJ2-7
len: 12
CDR3nt: TGTGCCAGCAGCTCCCTGCGCTACGAGCAGTACTTC
CDR3aa: CASSSLRYEQYF

v_gene: TRBV3-1/TRBV3-2
abundance: -
d_gene: TRBD2
j_gene: TRBJ2-7
len: 15
CDR3nt: TGTGCCAGCAGCCAGTTGCCTAGCGGTCCCTACGAGCAGTACTTC
CDR3aa: CASSQLPSGPYEQYF

v_gene: TRBV11-3
abundance: -
d_gene: -
j_gene: TRBJ2-1
len: 11
CDR3nt: TGTGCCAGCAGCTTAGCAGGGGTGGAGTTCTTC
CDR3aa: CASSLAGVEFF

v_gene: TRBV27
abundance: -
d_gene: TRBD1
j_gene: TRBJ1-6
len: 16
CDR3nt: TGTGCCAGCAGTTTTCTTCCGGGACAGGGAAATTCACCCCTCCACTTT
CDR3aa: CASSFLPGQGNSPLHF

v_gene: TRBV7-2
abundance: -
d_gene: -
j_gene: TRBJ2-3
len: 15
CDR3nt: TGTGCCAGCAGCTCCCACCGGGAGTTCACAGATACGCAGTATTTT
CDR3aa: CASSSHREFTDTQYF

v_gene: TRBV6-5
abundance: -
d_gene: -
j_gene: TRBJ2-7
len: 14
CDR3nt: TGTGCCAGCAGCTATAACAAAGGGGGCTACGAGCAGTACTTC
CDR3aa: CASSYNKGGYEQYF

v_gene: TRBV29-1
abundance: -
d_gene: -
j_gene: TRBJ1-6
len: 13
CDR3nt: TGCAGCGTTCTCACAGGGTATGGTTCACCCCTCCACTTT
CDR3aa: CSVLTGYGSPLHF